This T cell receptor beta chain was recovered during a study of spatial heterogeneity in lung cancer. This CDR3 has 13 residues. Germline CDR1 KGHDR, CDR2 SFDVKD. Trimming shortened V by 2 bases and J by 3 bases, and 6 bases separated the two germline ends. Every TCR cDNA molecule carried a tag that served as a unique molecular identifier. TCRdb redid the calling of the 5' RACE reads with MiXCR, one entry per CDR3 protein. Here the sample spans 4,000 or so distinct CDR3 sequences, approximately 35% being singletons. Stated time point: sample taken at primary tumor resection. The study sequenced unsorted whole RNA from tumor, nontumor lung or frozen PBMC. Donation came from roughly 72 patients with untreated early-stage non-small cell lung cancer. This clonotype was counted between two and nine times. Because this beta chain is a stray read in a library intended to capture alpha chains, its abundance should not be given much weight.

The material sequenced was PBMCs, taken at surgery. V and J are TRBV24-1 and TRBJ2-5, with D uncertain. The TCR comes from a male donor with early-stage non-small cell lung cancer. The DNA of the CDR3 is TGTGCCACCAGTGATTATGGGGAAGAGACCCAGTACTTC. Residues: CATSDYGEETQYF.